These 11 T cell receptor beta chains share one sample of origin, sequenced in a study of T cell clones after liver transplantation (dated by TCRdb to between 2018 and 2021). The library was prepared using the immunoSEQ multiplex PCR assay. Drawn from immuneACCESS, this table holds only the in-frame rearrangements with V and J called that TCRdb kept. Clones are partly lost; checked studies trace under half to an unresolved V gene and leave the rest unexplained. The sample table shows roughly 100,000 clones, and approximately 79% are seen once. The ten largest clones capture approximately 2.8% of the sample. The specimen was CD4+ T cells from blood, collected around 49 months after liver transplant. Receptor source: a human patient who received a liver transplant. After a transplant, not all T cells may be the patient's own; some may come from the graft donor.

This clone was found a few times. This chain connects TRBV7-3 to TRBJ2-3; D uncertain. The CDR3 is 13 residues long. V was pared by 5 bases and J by 6 bases, with 12 bases between. Germline-derived CDR1 and CDR2 are SGHTA and FQGTGA. The CDR3 protein is CASSRDPLDTQYF. The CDR3 DNA follows: TGTGCCAGCAGCCGCGACCCCTTGGATACGCAGTATTTT.

The chain couples TRBV14 to TRBJ2-2, with a possible D match to TRBD2 (5 bases). There are 11 residues in the CDR3. Germline CDR1 and CDR2: SGHDN and FVKESK. V gave up 6 bases and J gave up 6 bases, with 5 bases separating them. CDR3 coding DNA: TGTGCCAGCAGGGAGGCCGGGGAGCTGTTTTTT. Translation: CASREAGELFF.

The V gene is TRBV7-6, the J gene TRBJ2-2; D is perhaps TRBD1 or TRBD2 (5 bases each). The CDR3 loop spans 15 amino acids. Between the trimmed V and J ends, which lost 4 bases and 1 base, there was a span of 10 bases. Germline V gene lookup returns CDR1 SGHVS and CDR2 FNYEAQ. CDR3 DNA sequence: TGTGCCAGCAGCTCCGGGACGGTGAACACCGGGGAGCTGTTTTTT. Protein product: CASSSGTVNTGELFF.

The CDR3 DNA follows: TGCGCCAGCAGCCCGACAGGGAAAGGCTACACCTTC. Amino acid sequence: CASSPTGKGYTF. The rearrangement uses TRBV5-1 and TRBJ1-2, with 7 positions matching TRBD1. This CDR3 contains 12 residues. V shed 4 bases, J shed 8 bases, and the junction held 5 bases outside the gene matches. The germline V gene has CDR1 SGHRS and CDR2 YFSETQ. Supplemented by reference TRBV5-1 and TRBJ1-2, the full variable domain reads KAGVTQTPRYLIKTRGQQVTLSCSPISGHRSVSWYQQTPGQGLQFLFEYFSETQRNKGNFPGRFSGRQFSNSRSEMNVSTLELGDSALYLCASSPTGKGYTFGSGTRLTVV.

V is TRBV11-2 and J is TRBJ2-3, with D unresolved. The germline V gene encodes CDR1 SGHAT and CDR2 FQNNGV. The CDR3 totals 16 residues. Trimming left V 4 bases short and J 1 base short, with 15 bases between. CDR3 sequence reads: CASSSSSGRRTDTQYF. CDR3 sequence (DNA): TGTGCCAGCAGCTCGTCGTCGGGCAGACGCACAGATACGCAGTATTTT. The full variable domain, completed using reference TRBV11-2 and TRBJ2-3, is EAGVAQSPRYKIIEKRQSVAFWCNPISGHATLYWYQQILGQGPKLLIQFQNNGVVDDSQLPKDRFSAERLKGVDSTLKIQPAKLEDSAVYLCASSSSSGRRTDTQYFGPGTRLTVL.

The rearrangement uses TRBV11-2 and TRBJ2-3, with 9 bases that match TRBD1. V was clipped by 5 bases and J by 8 bases; unmatched bases: 11. Germline CDR1 reads SGHAT; CDR2 reads FQNNGV. This CDR3 spans 15 amino acids. The chain's CDR3 is CASSRTGTGTFTQYF. CDR3 DNA sequence: TGTGCCAGCAGCCGAACCGGGACAGGGACATTTACGCAGTATTTT.

This clone was observed a few times. The chain uses TRBV18 and TRBJ1-5; D ambiguous. V lost 5 bases and J 5 bases, leaving 13 bases between the germline ends. The CDR3 sequence is 14 residues long. Germline CDR1 KGHSH, CDR2 LQKENI. The CDR3 spells CASSGQAFDQPQHF. CDR3 bases: TGTGCCAGCTCAGGCCAGGCCTTCGATCAGCCCCAGCATTTT.

This sequence joins TRBV7-2 and TRBJ2-7; perhaps D is TRBD1 or TRBD2 (6 bases each). The CDR3 contains 17 residues. CDR1 is SGHTA, CDR2 FQGNSA, per germline. V was clipped by 3 bases and J by 9 bases, with 27 bases between them. The CDR3 reads CASSLYPTGMEGEWQYF. CDR3 nucleotide sequence: TGTGCCAGCAGCTTGTATCCTACAGGGATGGAGGGAGAGTGGCAGTACTTC.

The V gene is TRBV25-1, the J gene TRBJ1-4; 7 nucleotides match TRBD1. Germline V gene data show CDR1 as MGHDK and CDR2 as SYGVNS. Trimming took 2 bases from V and 4 from J; bases not matched to a gene: 4. The CDR3 spans 15 residues. This chain's CDR3 is CASSELRGSNEKLFF. The CDR3 DNA reads TGTGCCAGCAGTGAACTCAGGGGGAGTAATGAAAAACTGTTTTTT.

The rearrangement joins TRBV19 to TRBJ1-6, with D perhaps TRBD1 (6 bases). The CDR3 runs to 15 residues. Germline V gene data show CDR1 as LNHDA and CDR2 as SQIVND (reference sequence). V lost 1 base and J lost 7, with 11 bases in between. The CDR3 bases are TGTGCCAGTAGTATAGGGGGGGCGAGGAATTCACCCCTCCACTTT. Protein: CASSIGGARNSPLHF.

This chain connects TRBV6-1 to TRBJ2-7; 11 bases fit TRBD2. With 5 bases clipped from V and 4 bases from J, the junction kept 4 bases outside the gene matches. The CDR3 sequence is 14 residues long. Germline V CDR1 and CDR2: MNHNS, SASEGT. The DNA of the CDR3 is TGTGCCAGCAGTCCCGGGACTAGCGGATACGAGCAGTACTTC. Translating gives CASSPGTSGYEQYF.